Below, 26 T cell receptor beta chains from the same sample are listed, as sequenced in a study of blood T cell repertoires in COVID-19. TCRdb's table, derived via immunoSEQ multiplex PCR, lists solely in-frame clones and lacks some. The data hold about 230,000 clones, with approximately 80% observed a single time. Input material: peripheral blood. The receptor source for this set is a middle-aged man with acute or convalescent COVID-19.

The chain uses TRBV18 and TRBJ2-1, with 9 bases lining up with TRBD2. The CDR3 loop spans 17 amino acids. The germline gives CDR1 KGHSH, CDR2 LQKENI. V was clipped by 2 bases and J by 1 base; unmatched bases: 6. CDR3 sequence (DNA): TGTGCCAGCTCACCAAGTGTCCTAGCGGGATCCTACAATGAGCAGTTCTTC. Translation: CASSPSVLAGSYNEQFF.

The V and J genes are TRBV19 and TRBJ1-1; D not certain. The V end lost 7 bases, the J end lost 5 bases, and 20 bases lay between the germline ends. Per the germline V gene, CDR1 is LNHDA and CDR2 is SQIVND (reference sequence). The CDR3 consists of 15 residues. CDR3 protein: CASTRSLDQRTEAFF. For the CDR3, the DNA is TGTGCCAGTACCCGATCCCTTGACCAGAGGACTGAAGCTTTCTTT.

This chain links TRBV15 with TRBJ2-1; 8 positions match TRBD1. The CDR3 has 14 amino acids. CDR1 LNHNV and CDR2 YYDKDF come from the germline V gene (reference sequence). The V segment lost 5 bases and the J segment 4 bases; nucleotides outside the gene matches: 4. CDR3 coding DNA: TGTGCCACCAGCGGACAGGGTCAATACAATGAGCAGTTCTTC. Translation gives CATSGQGQYNEQFF.

This sequence joins TRBV6-5 and TRBJ2-4, with 9 bases fitting TRBD1. The CDR3 runs 14 residues. Germline trimming cut 6 bases from V and 2 bases from J; bases unmatched to any gene: 2. Looked up from germline, CDR1 is MNHEY and CDR2 is SVGAGI. The CDR3 DNA is TGTGCCAGCAGAGACAGGGGGTCCAAAAACATTCAGTACTTC. Translating it yields CASRDRGSKNIQYF.

This clone showed up just a few times. The gene calls are TRBV6-2 or TRBV6-3 and TRBJ2-7, with 15 bases that match TRBD2. The germline gives CDR1 MNHEY, CDR2 SVGEGT. Unmatched junction bases numbered 5, after V lost 2 bases and J lost 6 bases. This CDR3 has 16 amino acids. CDR3 region: CASSYQAGLAGGEQYF. DNA for the CDR3: TGTGCCAGCAGTTACCAAGCGGGACTAGCGGGAGGCGAGCAGTACTTC.

This clone was detected only once. V gene TRBV5-1 combines with J gene TRBJ2-5, with 8 nucleotides matching TRBD1. V shed 4 bases, J shed 5 bases, and the junction held 10 bases outside the gene matches. Germline V gives CDR1 SGHRS, CDR2 YFSETQ. The CDR3 length is 15 residues. CDR3 protein: CASSLGTGGWETQYF. DNA of the CDR3: TGCGCCAGCAGCCTAGGGACAGGAGGGTGGGAGACCCAGTACTTC.

J is TRBJ1-6 and V is TRBV9, with D tentatively TRBD1 (6 bases). V was clipped by 4 bases and J by 2 bases, with 7 bases between them. The length of the CDR3 is 14 residues. Germline CDR1 SGDLS, CDR2 YYNGEE. CDR3 loop: CASSWTAYNSPLHF. The CDR3 DNA reads TGTGCCAGCAGCTGGACAGCCTATAATTCACCCCTCCACTTT.

The chain has TRBV18 and TRBJ1-1, with no clear D. The CDR3 consists of 15 residues. Germline V CDR1 and CDR2: KGHSH, LQKENI. V lost 3 bases and J 3 bases, leaving 14 bases between the germline ends. CDR3 region: CASSPPASRDTEAFF. As DNA, the CDR3 is TGTGCCAGCTCACCTCCCGCCTCCCGGGACACTGAAGCTTTCTTT.

The V gene is TRBV3-1 (or the pseudogene TRBV3-2), the J gene TRBJ2-2, with D possibly TRBD1 on 6 matching bases. The V and J ends lost 6 bases and 7 bases respectively, with 21 bases between them. Germline CDR1 reads LGHDT; CDR2 reads YNNKEL (reference sequence). The length of the CDR3 is 16 residues. This CDR3 is CASRGREGETVGELFF. DNA for the CDR3: TGTGCCAGCAGGGGCCGTGAGGGGGAAACAGTCGGGGAGCTGTTTTTT.

The chain is built from TRBV19 and TRBJ1-2; D is perhaps TRBD1 (6 bases). Looked up from germline, CDR1 is LNHDA and CDR2 is SQIVND (reference sequence). Trimming removed 5 bases at V and 4 bases at J, with 17 bases between. The length of the CDR3 is 15 residues. The CDR3 DNA follows: TGTGCCAGTAGTTCCCCGAGGGACACCTCCTATGGCTACACCTTC. Residues: CASSSPRDTSYGYTF.

The genes are TRBV6-5 and TRBJ1-5; D possibly corresponds to TRBD1 (5 bases). The CDR3 contains 15 residues. V was cut by 0 bases and J by 3 bases, with 9 bases left in between. Germline V gene lookup returns CDR1 MNHEY and CDR2 SVGAGI. CDR3 sequence (DNA): TGTGCCAGCAGTTACTCTGGACAAGACAATCAGCCCCAGCATTTT. It is translated as CASSYSGQDNQPQHF.

The genes are TRBV3-1 (or the pseudogene TRBV3-2) and TRBJ1-1; TRBD1 might be the D (5 bases). The CDR3 length is 16 residues. CDR1 and CDR2 from the germline V gene are LGHDT and YNNKEL (reference sequence). Trimming shortened V by 3 bases and J by 0 bases, and 14 bases separated the two germline ends. The CDR3 is CASSQGGGTVNTEAFF. CDR3 coding DNA: TGTGCCAGCAGCCAGGGAGGTGGGACGGTGAACACTGAAGCTTTCTTT.

This sequence joins TRBV5-6 and TRBJ1-2, with D uncertain. Germline loops: CDR1 SGHDT, CDR2 YYEEEE. This CDR3 spans 13 amino acids. The germline V and J ends were trimmed by 0 bases and 3 bases, with 6 bases remaining between them. CDR3 DNA sequence: TGTGCCAGCAGCTTGGAACGGTACTATGGCTACACCTTC. This sequence encodes CASSLERYYGYTF. Filled out from reference TRBV5-6 and TRBJ1-2, the complete variable domain reads DAGVTQSPTHLIKTRGQQVTLRCSPKSGHDTVSWYQQALGQGPQFIFQYYEEEERQRGNFPDRFSGHQFPNYSSELNVNALLLGDSALYLCASSLERYYGYTFGSGTRLTVV.

This clone was found a few times. The chain employs TRBV5-6 and TRBJ2-3; possibly TRBD1 for D (5 bases). The CDR3 covers 15 residues. From germline, CDR1 is SGHDT and CDR2 YYEEEE. Trimming shortened V by 4 bases and J by 0 bases, and 12 bases separated the two germline ends. DNA of the CDR3: TGTGCCAGCAGCGATATGACAGTTAGCACAGATACGCAGTATTTT. Translating it yields CASSDMTVSTDTQYF.

The J gene is TRBJ2-1, the V gene TRBV5-1, with a weak D call TRBD1 (6 bases). The CDR3 is 15 residues long. Per germline, CDR1 SGHRS and CDR2 YFSETQ. Trimming left V 3 bases short and J 3 bases short, with 13 bases between. The chain's CDR3 is CASSSMTGDYNEQFF. CDR3 in DNA: TGCGCCAGCAGCTCGATGACAGGAGACTACAATGAGCAGTTCTTC.

The rearrangement uses TRBV30 and TRBJ2-7; D remains unclear. The germline gives CDR1 GTSNPN, CDR2 SVGIG (reference sequence). The CDR3 runs 13 residues. The V and J ends lost 0 bases and 3 bases respectively, with 9 bases between them. The CDR3 DNA reads TGTGCCTGGAGTGTATCCTCAGGCTACGAGCAGTACTTC. Its protein product is CAWSVSSGYEQYF.

There are a few counts of this clone. This sequence joins TRBV7-3 and TRBJ1-1; D remains unclear. The length of the CDR3 is 13 residues. The V end lost 1 base, the J end lost 2 bases, and 5 bases lay between the germline ends. CDR1 and CDR2 (germline): SGHTA, FQGTGA. Here the CDR3 reads CASSLNGNTEAFF. As DNA, the CDR3 is TGTGCCAGCAGCTTAAACGGTAACACTGAAGCTTTCTTT. Looking up the rest from reference TRBV7-3 and TRBJ1-1 gives the full variable domain: GAGVSQTPSNKVTEKGKYVELRCDPISGHTALYWYRQSLGQGPEFLIYFQGTGAADDSGLPNDRFFAVRPEGSVSTLKIQRTERGDSAVYLCASSLNGNTEAFFGQGTRLTVV.

The V gene is TRBV19, the J gene TRBJ1-1; D may be TRBD1 (5 bases). V was pared by 7 bases and J by 6 bases, with 18 bases between. This CDR3 spans 14 amino acids. The germline CDR1 and CDR2 sequences are LNHDA and SQIVND (reference sequence). The CDR3 nucleotides are TGTGCCAGTACCACGGGGGAAGAAGTCGCTGAAGCTTTCTTT. It yields the protein CASTTGEEVAEAFF.

The CDR3 reads CASSIEGTSGRAYEQYF. CDR3 in DNA: TGTGCCAGTAGTATCGAGGGGACTAGCGGGAGGGCCTACGAGCAGTACTTC. The rearrangement uses TRBV19 and TRBJ2-7; TRBD2 matches at 16 bases. Unmatched junction bases numbered 4, after V lost 3 bases and J lost 2 bases. The CDR3 totals 17 residues. CDR1 is LNHDA and CDR2 is SQIVND in the germline V gene (reference sequence).

This clone was counted once. The chain combines TRBV10-3 with TRBJ1-1; the D is unclear. Germline CDR1 reads ENHRY; CDR2 reads SYGVKD. The V end lost 11 bases, the J end lost 0 bases, and 13 bases lay between the germline ends. There are 13 residues in the CDR3. This chain's CDR3 is CAVSKEVNTEAFF. The CDR3 nucleotides are TGTGCCGTGTCGAAGGAGGTGAACACTGAAGCTTTCTTT.

This clone was picked up a small number of times. V usage is TRBV6-6 and J usage is TRBJ2-3; D gene unclear. Per the germline V gene, CDR1 is MNHNY and CDR2 is SVGAGI (reference sequence). Trimming took off 0 bases at V and 0 bases at J, with 7 bases between the two ends. This CDR3 contains 15 residues. The CDR3, as DNA: TGTGCCAGCAGTTACTCGAGTGCTAGCACAGATACGCAGTATTTT. As protein: CASSYSSASTDTQYF.

The chain couples TRBV6-5 to TRBJ2-3, with 11 bases identical to TRBD2. Unmatched junction bases numbered 1, after V lost 0 bases and J lost 5 bases. Germline assignment: CDR1 MNHEY and CDR2 SVGAGI. The CDR3 is 15 residues long. The CDR3 DNA follows: TGTGCCAGCAGTTACTCGGGGACTAGCGGAGATACGCAGTATTTT. Its protein is CASSYSGTSGDTQYF.

The CDR3 DNA reads as TGCAGCGTTACGGGACAGGGGCTTAGCACAGATACGCAGTATTTT. Its translation is CSVTGQGLSTDTQYF. The rearrangement joins TRBV29-1 to TRBJ2-3; TRBD1 aligns across 10 bases. CDR3 size: 15 residues. The ends lost 5 bases at V and 0 bases at J; junction bases unmatched: 5. From germline, CDR1 is SQVTM and CDR2 ANQGSEA.

The chain employs TRBV6-5 and TRBJ2-3; a possible D gene is TRBD1 (5 bases). Germline V lookup: CDR1 MNHEY, CDR2 SVGAGI. V was shortened by 8 bases and J by 0 bases, with 9 bases between the two germline ends. The CDR3 runs to 13 residues. The CDR3 bases are TGTGCCAGCGCCAGGGTTAGCACAGATACGCAGTATTTT. Residues: CASARVSTDTQYF.

The chain recombines TRBV30 with TRBJ2-2; possible D gene TRBD2, 6 bases. Germline V gene sequence: CDR1 GTSNPN, CDR2 SVGIG (reference sequence). The V end lost 2 bases, the J end lost 1 base, and 8 bases lay between the germline ends. This CDR3 spans 14 amino acids. The CDR3 here is CAWSQGGNTGELFF. CDR3 in DNA: TGTGCCTGGAGTCAGGGAGGGAACACCGGGGAGCTGTTTTTT.

The CDR3 is CASTPGGSGTYEQYF. CDR3 bases: TGTGCCAGCACTCCAGGTGGTAGCGGGACGTACGAGCAGTACTTC. The chain uses TRBV18 and TRBJ2-7; TRBD2 aligns across 8 bases. J was trimmed by 4 bases and V by 8 bases; bases with no gene match: 13. The CDR3 length is 15 residues. Germline V gene sequence: CDR1 KGHSH, CDR2 LQKENI.